The TCR beta chain described here comes from a study of T-cell reconstitution after alpha-beta-depleted transplantation in children. Overall study results and limits: The study traced high day-60 TCRbeta diversity in some patients to surviving recipient T cells and thymic progenitors. T-cell numbers and diversity, one year after transplant, stemmed largely from T cells that were newly produced.

A library of TCRbeta sequences, prepared with unique molecular identifiers, was generated. TCRdb ran MiXCR on the PCR reads and lists one entry per CDR3 protein. Of 900,000 or so distinct CDR3 sequences listed, approximately 15% are singletons. In germline, CDR1 is MNHEY, CDR2 SVGAGI. V was pared by 2 bases and J by 3 bases, with 17 bases between. This CDR3 contains 16 residues. As regards this clonotype: What it binds is unknown.

The gene calls are TRBV6-5 and TRBJ2-7; D might be TRBD1 (5 bases). Source: PBMCs, mostly from graft donor cells, taken 360 days after TCRalphabeta/CD19-depleted stem cell transplant. This receptor was identified in a male patient aged 10-17 years who had a stem cell transplant for acute lymphoblastic leukemia, so the T cells may come from the graft donor. CDR3 in amino acids: CASSYTLGHLFYEQYF. The CDR3 DNA is TGTGCCAGCAGTTACACCCTAGGACACCTTTTCTACGAGCAGTACTTC.